The rows below give T cell receptor beta chains drawn from one sample of a study of response to subunit inactivated influenza vaccine. TCRdb analysed the RT-PCR reads with MiXCR anew, one entry per CDR3 protein. Of some 180,000 distinct CDR3 sequences listed, about 9.3% were seen once; the top ten hold about 11%. The specimen comprised non-naive T cells sorted from PBMCs, sampled on the day of vaccination. The receptors derive from a man aged 45-65 years who received an inactivated influenza vaccine. The CDR3 runs from the conserved cysteine through the conserved F or W. Fields, in order: V gene, clone size, D gene, J gene, CDR3 DNA, CDR3 protein. The D gene is left open where the match is weak. Not all rows give a size; the values are once, few, many and, for expanded clones, a class.

TRBV20-1	few	-	TRBJ1-1	TGCAGTGGGGCGGACGTGCTTTGGGAAGCTTTCTTT	CSGADVLWEAFF
TRBV7-9	few	TRBD1	TRBJ1-2	TGTGCCAGCATCACGGACAGGGGGGCTGGCTACACCTTC	CASITDRGAGYTF
TRBV10-2	few	-	TRBJ2-2	TGCGCCAGCAGTTCTATACCCGGGGAGCTGTTTTTT	CASSSIPGELFF
TRBV18	-	-	TRBJ2-7	TGTGCCAGCTCACCACCTGTGGGTTCCTACGAGCAGTACTTC	CASSPPVGSYEQYF
TRBV12-3/TRBV12-4	-	TRBD1	TRBJ1-5	TGTGCCAGCAGCCGATACGGGACAGGGGGCGTAAGCAATCAGCCCCAGCATTTT	CASSRYGTGGVSNQPQHF
TRBV5-6	-	-	TRBJ1-6	TGTGCCAGCAGCAACGGGGGCAGGATTAATTCACCCCTCCACTTT	CASSNGGRINSPLHF
TRBV7-2	few	-	TRBJ2-2	TGTGCCACCAATAGGGGGGGGGCTGTCGGGGAGCTGTTTTTT	CATNRGGAVGELFF
TRBV29-1	-	-	TRBJ2-3	TGCAGCGCGAGACTAGGGACGATTAGCACAGATACGCAGTATTTT	CSARLGTISTDTQYF
TRBV7-2	few	-	TRBJ2-1	TGTGCCAGCAGCTTAGACTGGGGGATGTTTAATGAGCAGTTCTTC	CASSLDWGMFNEQFF
TRBV27	few	TRBD1	TRBJ2-7	TGTGCCAGCAGTCCACGACTGGGACAGGGGGCTGTAGAGTACTTC	CASSPRLGQGAVEYF
TRBV5-1	many	-	TRBJ2-3	TGCGCCAGCAGCTTGGCGGGGGATGCAGATACGCAGTATTTT	CASSLAGDADTQYF
TRBV2	many	TRBD1	TRBJ2-2	TGTGCCAGCAGTGAATATCCGGGACAGCGCGGGGAGCTGTTTTTT	CASSEYPGQRGELFF
TRBV20-1	few	TRBD2	TRBJ2-1	TGCAGTGCTAGAGACCTTACTAGCGGAGGTTACAATGAGCAGTTCTTC	CSARDLTSGGYNEQFF
TRBV7-2	-	-	TRBJ2-2	TGTGCCAGCAGCTCCCTCCCGAACACCGGGGAGCTGTTTTTT	CASSSLPNTGELFF
TRBV20-1	-	-	TRBJ2-1	TGCAGTTCCTGGGGAGGGGTACAGGGCAATGAGCAGTTCTTC	CSSWGGVQGNEQFF
TRBV28	many	-	TRBJ2-1	TGTGCCAGCAGTCCCGGGATAGCCAAGTCCTACAATGAGCAGTTCTTC	CASSPGIAKSYNEQFF
TRBV12-3/TRBV12-4	few	TRBD2	TRBJ2-3	TGTGCCAGCAGTCGCTCCCTAGCGGGTAGCACAGATACGCAGTATTTT	CASSRSLAGSTDTQYF
TRBV20-1	-	TRBD1	TRBJ2-7	TGCAGTGTTTTCACCGGACAGGGGGCCGGCGAGCAGTACTTC	CSVFTGQGAGEQYF
TRBV20-1	-	TRBD1	TRBJ2-7	TGCAGTGCGAGACAGGGAACGCGCGAGCAGTACTTC	CSARQGTREQYF
TRBV7-6	-	TRBD2	TRBJ2-1	TGTGCCAGCAGCCAACGTCGGGGACTAGCGGGAGATTCCTACAATGAGCAGTTCTTC	CASSQRRGLAGDSYNEQFF
TRBV2	-	-	TRBJ2-5	TGTGCCAGCAGTGTGTCGGACACCGAGACCCAGTACTTC	CASSVSDTETQYF
TRBV2	few	-	TRBJ2-7	TGTGCCAGCAACGGAGACAGCGGCATCGAGCAGTACTTC	CASNGDSGIEQYF
TRBV15	-	TRBD1	TRBJ2-5	TGTGCCACCAGCAAAGCAGACAGGGGCCTAGAGACCCAGTACTTC	CATSKADRGLETQYF
TRBV4-3	-	-	TRBJ1-4	TGCGCCAGCAGCCAAGATCCGGCAGGAGTAAATGAAAAACTGTTTTTT	CASSQDPAGVNEKLFF
TRBV3-1	many	-	TRBJ1-3	TGTGCCAGCAGCTCTTCTCTGGGGGCTTCTGGAAACACCATATATTTT	CASSSSLGASGNTIYF
TRBV7-2	many	TRBD2	TRBJ2-3	TGTGCCAGCAGCTTGACTAGCGGGGGGAGGGATACGCAGTATTTT	CASSLTSGGRDTQYF
TRBV5-5	-	-	TRBJ2-7	TGTGCCAGCAGCCCCTCAATAGGGAGGTACGAGCAGTACTTC	CASSPSIGRYEQYF
TRBV7-3	-	-	TRBJ2-5	TGTGCCAGCAGCGGTAATGGGGAGACCCAGTACTTC	CASSGNGETQYF
TRBV5-5	many	TRBD2	TRBJ2-2	TGTGCCAGCAGTACAGCTCCTAGCGGGACGAACACCGGGGAGCTGTTTTTT	CASSTAPSGTNTGELFF
TRBV6-5	-	TRBD1	TRBJ1-4	TGTGCCAGCAGTTACCGGGACAGGGGTGAAAAACTGTTTTTT	CASSYRDRGEKLFF
TRBV25-1	-	TRBD2	TRBJ2-1	TGTGCCAGCCGTTTAACTAGCGAGGGTGAGCAGTTCTTC	CASRLTSEGEQFF
TRBV18	-	-	TRBJ1-3	TGTGCCAGCTCACCGGGCAGTTCCTCTGGAAACACCATATATTTT	CASSPGSSSGNTIYF
TRBV7-9	once	TRBD2	TRBJ2-3	TGTGCCAGCAGCTTAGGGCTAGCGGGAGGAGATACGCAGTATTTT	CASSLGLAGGDTQYF
TRBV5-1	many	-	TRBJ1-2	TGCGCCAGCAGCTTAAGACCCTCATCGCCCTATGGCTACACCTTC	CASSLRPSSPYGYTF
TRBV6-1	few	TRBD1	TRBJ2-7	TGTGCCAGCAGTGATTTGGGGGACAGGTCCCCGGGGGAGCAGTACTTC	CASSDLGDRSPGEQYF
TRBV27	many	-	TRBJ2-2	TGTGCCAGCAGTTCAAAAGGGACGAGGAGGGGAAACACCGGGGAGCTGTTTTTT	CASSSKGTRRGNTGELFF
TRBV20-1	few	TRBD2	TRBJ2-3	TGCAGTGCAACCCAGCGGGAGGGGAGCACAGATACGCAGTATTTT	CSATQREGSTDTQYF
TRBV20-1	few	-	TRBJ1-5	TGCAGTGCTCTGGGCCAATTTAATCAGCCCCAGCATTTT	CSALGQFNQPQHF
TRBV5-1	-	-	TRBJ2-7	TGCGCCAGCAGCATAAGCAGCTCCTACGAGCAGTACTTC	CASSISSSYEQYF
TRBV4-1	few	-	TRBJ2-1	TGCGCCAGCAGCCCCGCCGGGGGAAGCTCCTACAATGAGCAGTTCTTC	CASSPAGGSSYNEQFF
TRBV10-2	many	TRBD1	TRBJ2-2	TGCGCCGGGAAGGACAGGGGGCAAGAGCTGTTTTTT	CAGKDRGQELFF
TRBV5-1	many	TRBD1	TRBJ2-5	TGCGCCAGCAGCTTGGGGGACAGGCCTCAAGAGACCCAGTACTTC	CASSLGDRPQETQYF
TRBV7-9	many	TRBD2	TRBJ2-6	TGTGCCAGCAGCCCCGGGACTAGGGGCTCGGGGGCCAACGTCCTGACTTTC	CASSPGTRGSGANVLTF
TRBV20-1	many	TRBD2	TRBJ2-5	TGCAGTGCACTTCGACTAGCGGGAGGGGGACAAGAGACCCAGTACTTC	CSALRLAGGGQETQYF
TRBV12-3/TRBV12-4	many	-	TRBJ2-1	TGTGCCAGCAGTCGAACTACTAGCAATGAGCAGTTCTTC	CASSRTTSNEQFF
TRBV27	few	-	TRBJ1-2	TGTGCCAGCAGTGCGCGGGAGAGTCGCGGCTACACCTTC	CASSARESRGYTF
TRBV20-1	-	TRBD2	TRBJ2-5	TGCAGTGCTAGAGTATTAGCGGGAAACCAAGAGACCCAGTACTTC	CSARVLAGNQETQYF
TRBV6-2/TRBV6-3	few	TRBD2	TRBJ2-1	TGTGCCAGCAGTTACGACTCTAGCGGGAGGATAAATGAGCAGTTCTTC	CASSYDSSGRINEQFF
TRBV7-9	few	TRBD1	TRBJ2-5	TGTGCCAGCAGTTTAACAGGGGTCTGGGGAGAGACCCAGTACTTC	CASSLTGVWGETQYF
TRBV7-9	few	-	TRBJ2-3	TGTGCCAGCAGCTTAGGAGGGCAGGGCACAGATACGCAGTATTTT	CASSLGGQGTDTQYF
TRBV5-1	-	-	TRBJ2-5	TGCGCCAGCAGCTTGGAACGGGGATTACGAGAGACCCAGTACTTC	CASSLERGLRETQYF
TRBV19	few	TRBD1	TRBJ1-1	TGTGCCAGTACCGCTCGGAGGCAGGGGGATAGAACTGAAGCTTTCTTT	CASTARRQGDRTEAFF
TRBV6-2/TRBV6-3	few	-	TRBJ2-4	TGTGCCAGCAGCTGTGGGACCCAAGGAAACATTCAGTACTTC	CASSCGTQGNIQYF
TRBV5-1	few	TRBD1	TRBJ1-4	TGCGCCAGCAGCTTGGAGGTCCCGGGACAGGGGTATAAACTGTTTTTT	CASSLEVPGQGYKLFF
TRBV6-1	few	-	TRBJ2-5	TGTGCCAGCAGTTATATCGGGGCCCAGTACTTC	CASSYIGAQYF
TRBV20-1	-	-	TRBJ2-1	TGCAGTGCTAGAGATCCAGGGGTTGTATCCTACAATGAGCAGTTCTTC	CSARDPGVVSYNEQFF
TRBV5-1	many	TRBD1	TRBJ1-1	TGCGCCAGCAGCCTAGGACAGGGTCGAGCTTTCTTT	CASSLGQGRAFF
TRBV5-5	-	-	TRBJ2-1	TGTGCCAGCAGCCCCGGGGTGCGGGATGGCTATGAGCAGTTCTTC	CASSPGVRDGYEQFF
TRBV4-1	many	-	TRBJ2-1	TGCGCCAGCAGCCAAGAACCCCTTTACAATGAGCAGTTCTTC	CASSQEPLYNEQFF
TRBV29-1	-	TRBD2	TRBJ2-3	TGCAGCGTTGAAGGCCGACTAGCGGAAAGCACAGATACGCAGTATTTT	CSVEGRLAESTDTQYF